The clone carrying this T cell receptor (beta chain) was seen at least ten times. At one end, the junction sequence differs from germline, possibly due to a read error. Healthy Caucasians from Russia aged about 6 to 90 served as donors. The entry originates in a study of blood T cells in healthy people across ages. Study at large: In model experiments, template switching was able to capture about one barcoded beta molecule for every two T cells that were present.

CDR3 size: 12 residues. The germline gives CDR1 LGHNA, CDR2 YSLEER. PCR was performed a second time for about 6 to 11 cycles using a sample-barcoded 5' primer and a J-beta primer mix. TCRdb called the 5' RACE reads again in MiXCR, with one record for every CDR3 protein. The sample yields 450,000 to 600,000 distinct CDR3 sequences, around 27% seen once. The sample was also linked to a second study, of T cells of mothers and their children. This second study says: Samples came from a few healthy Caucasian mothers and their six children. Slightly higher but non-significant overlap marked related mother-child pairs versus unrelated pairs.

The chain combines TRBV4-3 with TRBJ2-1; D possibly matches TRBD1 or TRBD2 (7 bases each). The specimen sequenced was blood. The receptor was isolated from a boy aged 2-9 years in good health. In DNA, the CDR3 is TGTGCCAGCAGCCAGGGGGGGAATGAGCAGTTCTTC. Translating it yields CASSQGGNEQFF.